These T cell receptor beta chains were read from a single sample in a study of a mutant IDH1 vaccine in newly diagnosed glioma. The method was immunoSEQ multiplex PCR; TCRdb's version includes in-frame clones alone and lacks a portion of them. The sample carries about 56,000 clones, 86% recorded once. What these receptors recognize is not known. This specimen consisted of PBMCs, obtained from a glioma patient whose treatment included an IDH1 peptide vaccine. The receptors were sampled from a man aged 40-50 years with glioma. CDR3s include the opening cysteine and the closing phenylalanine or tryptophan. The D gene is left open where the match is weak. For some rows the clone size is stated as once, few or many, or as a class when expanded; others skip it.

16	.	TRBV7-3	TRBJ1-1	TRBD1	TGTGCCAGCAGCTTAACGGGCCGGGACAGGGCTCCCGAAGCTTTCTTT	CASSLTGRDRAPEAFF
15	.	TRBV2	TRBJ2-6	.	TGTGCCAGCAGCTCCACGTCCTCTGGGGCCAACGTCCTGACTTTC	CASSSTSSGANVLTF
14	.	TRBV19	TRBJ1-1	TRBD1	TGTGCCAGTAGTAACAGGGGCGCGAACACTGAAGCTTTCTTT	CASSNRGANTEAFF
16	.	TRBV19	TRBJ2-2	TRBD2	TGTGCCACCCCACTCCTGATAGCGGGAGCCGCCGGGGAGCTGTTTTTT	CATPLLIAGAAGELFF
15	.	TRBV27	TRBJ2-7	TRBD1	TGTGCCAGCAGTTTAATGGGACAGGGAATCTACGAGCAGTACTTC	CASSLMGQGIYEQYF
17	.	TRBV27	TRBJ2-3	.	TGTGCCAGCAGTTTATCGACCCTTGCGACTTACACAGATACGCAGTATTTT	CASSLSTLATYTDTQYF
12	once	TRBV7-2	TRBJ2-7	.	TGTGCCAGCAGCTTAAGTAACGGGGATGCGTACTTC	CASSLSNGDAYF
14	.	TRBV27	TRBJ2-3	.	TGTGCCAGCAGTTTGAACAGGGCTAAAGATACGCAGTATTTT	CASSLNRAKDTQYF
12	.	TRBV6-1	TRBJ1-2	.	TGTGCCAGCAGTGAAAGGGGGTGGGGCTACACCTTC	CASSERGWGYTF
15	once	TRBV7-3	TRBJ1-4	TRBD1	TGTGCCAGCAGCCTTTTTGGACAGGGTAATGAAAAACTGTTTTTT	CASSLFGQGNEKLFF
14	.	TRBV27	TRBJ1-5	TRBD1	TGTGCCAGCTCTCCAGGGGGCGTCCATCAGCCCCAGCATTTT	CASSPGGVHQPQHF
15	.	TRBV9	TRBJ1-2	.	TGTGCCAGCAGCCCGCCGGGAGGGTTGGGCTATGGCTACACCTTC	CASSPPGGLGYGYTF
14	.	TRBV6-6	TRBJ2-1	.	TGTGCCAGCAGTTATATCCCAGGGACAAATGAGCAGTTCTTC	CASSYIPGTNEQFF
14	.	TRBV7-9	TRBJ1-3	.	TGTGCCAGCAGCTTACAAGGGGGTAGGAACACCATATATTTT	CASSLQGGRNTIYF
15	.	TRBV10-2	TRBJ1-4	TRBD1	TGCGCCAGCAGTAGCCGACAGGGAGTCAATGAAAAACTGTTTTTT	CASSSRQGVNEKLFF
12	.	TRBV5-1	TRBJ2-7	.	TGCGCCAGCAGCTGGGCGGATGGGGGGCAGTACTTC	CASSWADGGQYF
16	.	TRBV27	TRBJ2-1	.	TGTGCCAGCAGTTTAGGGCTGCCAGTCACCTACAATGAGCAGTTCTTC	CASSLGLPVTYNEQFF
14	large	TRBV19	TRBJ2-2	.	TGTGCCAGTGGGAGGAACAGGGATAGCGGGGAGCTGTTTTTT	CASGRNRDSGELFF
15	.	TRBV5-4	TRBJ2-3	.	TGTGCCAGCAAGTGGGCTGGAACTAGCACAGATACGCAGTATTTT	CASKWAGTSTDTQYF
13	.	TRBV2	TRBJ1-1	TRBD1	TGTGCGGGGGGGACAGGGGTGAACACTGAAGCTTTCTTT	CAGGTGVNTEAFF
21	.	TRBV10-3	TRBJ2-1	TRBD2	TGTGCCATCAGTGCTTGGATGGCGACCGGGACTAGCGGGAGGAGGGAAAATGAGCAGTTCTTC	CAISAWMATGTSGRRENEQFF
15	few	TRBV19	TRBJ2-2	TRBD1	TGTGCCAGTAGTACCACGACAGGGTGGGTCGGGGAGCTGTTTTTT	CASSTTTGWVGELFF
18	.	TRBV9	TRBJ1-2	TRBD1	TGTGCCAGCAGCGCGGCAAAATGGGGACAGGGAGCTTCGGGTGGCTACACCTTC	CASSAAKWGQGASGGYTF
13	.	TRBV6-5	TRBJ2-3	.	TGTGCCAGCAGGGTAGGGGGAGGTTATACGCAGTATTTT	CASRVGGGYTQYF
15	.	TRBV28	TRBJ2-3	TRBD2	TGTGCCAGCCGACTAGCGGGAGGGCAACGAGATACGCAGTATTTT	CASRLAGGQRDTQYF
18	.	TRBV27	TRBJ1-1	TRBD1	TGTGCCAGCAGTTTATTAGCCACGGGCGGGACAGTGAACACTGAAGCTTTCTTT	CASSLLATGGTVNTEAFF
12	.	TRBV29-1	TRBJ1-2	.	TGCAGCGTGGCTACAGGGCCGGGCGGCTACACCTTC	CSVATGPGGYTF
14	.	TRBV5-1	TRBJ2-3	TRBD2	TGCGCCAGCAGCCAGGGACTAGTAACAGATACGCAGTATTTT	CASSQGLVTDTQYF
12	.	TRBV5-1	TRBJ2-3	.	TGCGCCAGCAGTCGACGGACAGATACGCAGTATTTT	CASSRRTDTQYF
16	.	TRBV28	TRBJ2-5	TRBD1	TGTGCCAGCAGCCCAAGGGCTGGGACAGGGAAAGAGACCCAGTACTTC	CASSPRAGTGKETQYF
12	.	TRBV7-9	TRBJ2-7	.	TGTGCCAGCAGTCACGACAGTTCCGAGCAGTACTTC	CASSHDSSEQYF
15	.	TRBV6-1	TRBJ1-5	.	TGTGCCAGCAGTTCCCAGGGGTCTCGGGATCAGCCCCAGCATTTT	CASSSQGSRDQPQHF
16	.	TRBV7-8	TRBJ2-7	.	TGTGCCAGCAGCTTCGGCAGGGCTTCGCTCGGCTACGAGCAGTACTTC	CASSFGRASLGYEQYF
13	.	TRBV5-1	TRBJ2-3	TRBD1	TGCGCCAGCAGTCGACAGGGGGAAGATACGCAGTATTTT	CASSRQGEDTQYF
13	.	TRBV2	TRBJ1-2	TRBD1	TGTGCCAGCACTCTACAGGGGATCTATGGCTACACCTTC	CASTLQGIYGYTF
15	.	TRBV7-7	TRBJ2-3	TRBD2	TGTGCCAGCACCCGACTACCGGGAGGCGTAGATACGCAGTATTTT	CASTRLPGGVDTQYF
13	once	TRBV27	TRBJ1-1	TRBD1	TGTGCCAGCAGGGGACAGGGGAGGACTGAAGCTTTCTTT	CASRGQGRTEAFF
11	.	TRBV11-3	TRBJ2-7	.	TGTGCCAGCAGCTGGGAGGACGAGCAGTACTTC	CASSWEDEQYF
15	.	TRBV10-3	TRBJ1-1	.	TGTGCCATCAGTGAGTCTGGACGGATGAACACTGAAGCTTTCTTT	CAISESGRMNTEAFF
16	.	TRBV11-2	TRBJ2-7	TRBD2	TGTGCCAGCAGCCATAATCCGGGACTAGCGGGAGTTGAGCAGTACTTC	CASSHNPGLAGVEQYF
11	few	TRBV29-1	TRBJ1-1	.	TGCAGCGTTGTCGGTCACGCTGAAGCTTTCTTT	CSVVGHAEAFF
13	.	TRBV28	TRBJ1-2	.	TGTGCCAGCAAGGACAGCAAAGGTTATGGCTACACCTTC	CASKDSKGYGYTF
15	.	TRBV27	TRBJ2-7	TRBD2	TGTGCCAGCAGTCCCACTAGCGGAACATCCTACGAGCAGTACTTC	CASSPTSGTSYEQYF
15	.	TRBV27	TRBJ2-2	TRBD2	TGTGCCAGTATGACTAGCGGGAGGAACACCGGGGAGCTGTTTTTT	CASMTSGRNTGELFF
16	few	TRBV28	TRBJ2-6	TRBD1	TGTGCCAGCAGTTTGACAGGGGGCTATGGGGCCAACGTCCTGACTTTC	CASSLTGGYGANVLTF
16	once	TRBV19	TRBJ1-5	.	TGTGCCAGTAGTATGGGGACACTCTTTCGCAATCAGCCCCAGCATTTT	CASSMGTLFRNQPQHF
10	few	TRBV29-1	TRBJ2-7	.	TGCAGCGGTGGACAGTACGAGCAGTACTTC	CSGGQYEQYF
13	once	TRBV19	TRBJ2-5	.	TGTGCCAGTAGTTGGCAGAGAGAAGAGACCCAGTACTTC	CASSWQREETQYF
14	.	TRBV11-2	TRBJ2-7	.	TGTGCCAGCAGCTCTCAGGGGTTCACCTACGAGCAGTACTTC	CASSSQGFTYEQYF
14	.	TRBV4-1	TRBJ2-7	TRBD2	TGCGCCAGCAGCCAACTAGCGGGAGATCCCGAGCAGTACTTC	CASSQLAGDPEQYF
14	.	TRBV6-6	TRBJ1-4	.	TGTGCCAGCATCGACAGCGGGGCTAATGAAAAACTGTTTTTT	CASIDSGANEKLFF
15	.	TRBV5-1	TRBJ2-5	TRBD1	TGCGCCAGCAGCCTCGGGACAGGGATCCAAGAGACCCAGTACTTC	CASSLGTGIQETQYF
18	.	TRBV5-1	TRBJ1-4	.	TGCGCCAGCAGCGCGAGCCAACGGAGACCGACAACTAATGAAAAACTGTTTTTT	CASSASQRRPTTNEKLFF
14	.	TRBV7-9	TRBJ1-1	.	TGTGCCAGCAGGAGGGACGTCCGGGGCACTGAAGCTTTCTTT	CASRRDVRGTEAFF
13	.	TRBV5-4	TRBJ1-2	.	TGCGCCAGCAGCCAAGGGGGGGCGAGGTACTACACCTTC	CASSQGGARYYTF
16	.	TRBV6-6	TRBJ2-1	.	TGTGCCAGCAGTTACTGGGGAGCGCAAAACTCCAATGAGCAGTTCTTC	CASSYWGAQNSNEQFF
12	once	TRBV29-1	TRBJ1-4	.	TGCAGCGTAGGACAGCCTAATGAAAAACTGTTTTTT	CSVGQPNEKLFF
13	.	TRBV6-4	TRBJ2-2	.	TGTGCCAGCAGTGACTCAAGCACCGGGGAGCTGTTTTTT	CASSDSSTGELFF
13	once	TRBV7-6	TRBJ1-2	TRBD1	TGTGCCAGCAGCGCCGGGACAGGGGTAATTGGAACCTTC	CASSAGTGVIGTF